These 11 T cell receptor beta chains were all obtained from the same sample, sequenced in a study of T cell responses to AZD1222 COVID-19 vaccine. Sequencing used immunoSEQ multiplex PCR; TCRdb keeps in-frame clones, though not all of them. The table lists over 85,000 clones, approximately 94% of them singletons. The sequencing used peripheral blood, collected 28 days after the second AZD1222 dose. The receptor source for this set is an adult who received the AZD1222 COVID-19 vaccine.

The chain couples TRBV6-6 to TRBJ1-4; tentatively, D is TRBD1 (5 bases). The CDR3 extends over 14 amino acids. Trimming pared 5 bases from V and 3 bases from J, leaving 10 bases between. Germline V gene data show CDR1 as MNHNY and CDR2 as SVGAGI (reference sequence). The CDR3 DNA follows: TGTGCCAGCAGTAACAGGCTTCCTAATGAAAAACTGTTTTTT. It specifies CASSNRLPNEKLFF.

This chain links TRBV15 with TRBJ2-3, with 7 bases matching TRBD2. This CDR3 has 16 amino acids. Germline CDR1 and CDR2: LNHNV and YYDKDF (reference sequence). J lost 5 bases, V lost 5 bases, and 13 bases had no gene match. The CDR3 spells CATSGGLEGLGDTQYF. The CDR3 coding sequence is TGTGCCACCAGCGGAGGACTAGAAGGGTTGGGAGATACGCAGTATTTT. Complete variable domain (other parts from reference TRBV15 and TRBJ2-3): DAMVIQNPRYQVTQFGKPVTLSCSQTLNHNVMYWYQQKSSQAPKLLFHYYDKDFNNEADTPDNFQSRRPNTSFCFLDIRSPGLGDTAMYLCATSGGLEGLGDTQYFGPGTRLTVL.

The V gene is TRBV5-1, the J gene TRBJ1-4; TRBD1 matches at 8 bases. The CDR3 is made up of 17 amino acids. V shed 1 base and J 3 bases; nucleotides not matched to a gene: 8. Germline assignment: CDR1 SGHRS and CDR2 YFSETQ. In nucleotides, the CDR3 is TGCGCCAGCAGCTTGAACCAGGGGGCGCGGCCTAATGAAAAACTGTTTTTT. It translates to CASSLNQGARPNEKLFF.

The gene calls are TRBV7-9 and TRBJ1-2; 7 nucleotides agree with TRBD1. This CDR3 has 16 amino acids. The germline V gene encodes CDR1 SEHNR and CDR2 FQNEAQ (reference sequence). V lost 5 bases, J lost 0 bases, and 9 bases stayed unmatched. The CDR3 nucleotides read TGTGCCAGCAGCCAGGTAGGGACAGAAGCTAACTATGGCTACACCTTC. It is translated as CASSQVGTEANYGYTF. Filled out from reference TRBV7-9 and TRBJ1-2, the complete variable domain reads DTGVSQNPRHKITKRGQNVTFRCDPISEHNRLYWYRQTLGQGPEFLTYFQNEAQLEKSRLLSDRFSAERPKGSFSTLEIQRTEQGDSAMYLCASSQVGTEANYGYTFGSGTRLTVV.

The chain recombines TRBV11-1 with TRBJ2-7, with D unresolved. Germline assignment: CDR1 SGHAT and CDR2 FQDESV (reference sequence). V lost 5 bases and J 4 bases, leaving 15 bases between the germline ends. The CDR3 is made up of 14 amino acids. The CDR3, as DNA: TGTGCCAGCAGCCCATTTTACAGAGAATACGAGCAGTACTTC. Protein sequence: CASSPFYREYEQYF.

The J gene is TRBJ1-5, the V gene TRBV15; tentatively, D is TRBD1 (5 bases). The CDR3 is made up of 14 amino acids. V lost 4 bases and J 5 bases, leaving 12 bases between the germline ends. CDR1 is LNHNV, CDR2 YYDKDF, per germline (reference sequence). DNA for the CDR3: TGTGCCACCAGCAACGATAGGGGAGATCAGCCCCAGCATTTT. This gives the protein CATSNDRGDQPQHF.

The chain carries TRBV4-2 and TRBJ1-4, with TRBD1 matching 7 bases. Germline V gives CDR1 LGHNA, CDR2 YNFKEQ. The ends lost 1 base at V and 2 bases at J; junction bases unmatched: 4. The CDR3 length is 16 residues. The CDR3 nucleotides read TGTGCCAGCAGCCAAGCGGGGGGACAGACTAATGAAAAACTGTTTTTT. Translation gives CASSQAGGQTNEKLFF.

DNA of the CDR3: TGTGCCACCAGCAGAGACAAAGGCTATGGCTACACCTTC. Residues: CATSRDKGYGYTF. This sequence joins TRBV15 and TRBJ1-2; D remains unclear. From germline, CDR1 is LNHNV and CDR2 YYDKDF (reference sequence). CDR3 length: 13 amino acids. Trimming removed 0 bases from V and 4 bases from J, with 6 bases in between. The whole variable domain, remainder taken from reference TRBV15 and TRBJ1-2, is DAMVIQNPRYQVTQFGKPVTLSCSQTLNHNVMYWYQQKSSQAPKLLFHYYDKDFNNEADTPDNFQSRRPNTSFCFLDIRSPGLGDTAMYLCATSRDKGYGYTFGSGTRLTVV.

V usage is TRBV6-2 or TRBV6-3 and J usage is TRBJ2-3, with D hard to call. This CDR3 comprises 14 residues. V was cut by 5 bases and J by 9 bases, with 18 bases left in between. The germline CDR1 and CDR2 sequences are MNHEY and SVGEGT. The CDR3 region has the DNA TGTGCCAGCAGTAATGCTCGTGGTCTCGGGACGCAGTATTTT. Translation gives CASSNARGLGTQYF.

This rearrangement joins TRBV15 to TRBJ2-3; perhaps TRBD2 as D (5 bases). V was cut by 0 bases and J by 10 bases, with 14 bases left in between. CDR3 size: 14 residues. Germline CDR1 and CDR2: LNHNV and YYDKDF (reference sequence). The CDR3 here is CATSRDGVRDSQYF. CDR3 nucleotides: TGTGCCACCAGCAGAGATGGGGTGAGGGATTCGCAGTATTTT.

J is TRBJ1-5 and V is TRBV4-2; D is unresolved. CDR1 and CDR2 (germline): LGHNA, YNFKEQ. V was clipped by 0 bases and J by 5 bases, with 14 bases between them. This CDR3 spans 16 amino acids. CDR3 protein: CASSQDPTGRDQPQHF. The DNA of the CDR3 is TGTGCCAGCAGCCAAGATCCGACGGGGAGGGATCAGCCCCAGCATTTT.